A selection of T cell receptor beta chains follows, all from one sample in a study of T cells after yellow fever vaccination. MiXCR was run by TCRdb on the 5' RACE reads, yielding one entry per CDR3 protein. The top ten hold more than 0.6% of the sample, which has roughly 150,000 distinct CDR3 sequences, about 6.2% seen once. This sample comprised CD4+ T cells sorted from PBMCs, obtained 10 days after the yellow fever booster vaccination. The receptors originated from a man aged 30 to 39 who received the YFV17D yellow fever vaccine. Each CDR3 is given with its conserved first and last residue. A D gene is named only where the DNA matches it firmly. The size entry is marked missing in some rows and otherwise reads once, few, many or a size class.

J: TRBJ1-2
V: TRBV6-2/TRBV6-3
D: TRBD1
size: many
CDR3: CASSPGQGYNYGYTF
DNA: TGTGCCAGCAGCCCGGGACAGGGTTATAACTATGGCTACACCTTC

J: TRBJ2-3
V: TRBV18
D: NA
size: many
CDR3: CASSPQDTQYF
DNA: TGTGCCAGCTCACCACAGGATACGCAGTATTTT

J: TRBJ2-1
V: TRBV24-1
D: TRBD2
size: NA
CDR3: CAAIYSPGLAGGRVHYNEQFF
DNA: TGTGCCGCCATTTATTCACCGGGACTAGCGGGAGGACGGGTTCACTACAATGAGCAGTTCTTC

J: TRBJ2-3
V: TRBV20-1
D: TRBD2
size: many
CDR3: CSARLPGLAESTDTQYF
DNA: TGCAGTGCCCGACTCCCGGGACTAGCGGAAAGCACAGATACGCAGTATTTT

J: TRBJ2-5
V: TRBV18
D: NA
size: few
CDR3: CASSPGSQETQYF
DNA: TGTGCCAGCTCACCAGGCAGCCAAGAGACCCAGTACTTC

J: TRBJ2-4
V: TRBV12-3/TRBV12-4
D: NA
size: many
CDR3: CASTPVGGSIQYF
DNA: TGTGCCAGCACGCCCGTAGGCGGGTCCATTCAGTACTTC

J: TRBJ2-7
V: TRBV20-1
D: TRBD2
size: many
CDR3: CSASPSGRIDEQYF
DNA: TGCAGTGCTAGTCCTAGCGGGAGGATTGACGAGCAGTACTTC

J: TRBJ2-4
V: TRBV19
D: NA
size: few
CDR3: CASSATGSGLAKNIQYF
DNA: TGTGCCAGTAGCGCCACGGGCAGCGGCTTAGCCAAAAACATTCAGTACTTC

J: TRBJ1-5
V: TRBV20-1
D: TRBD1
size: NA
CDR3: CSANGQDVNHQPQHF
DNA: TGCAGTGCTAACGGACAGGACGTTAATCATCAGCCCCAGCATTTT

J: TRBJ2-7
V: TRBV7-6
D: TRBD2
size: few
CDR3: CASSLMKNGGSPYEQYF
DNA: TGTGCCAGCAGCTTAATGAAAAACGGCGGGAGCCCCTACGAGCAGTACTTC

J: TRBJ2-2
V: TRBV5-1
D: NA
size: few
CDR3: CASSLSEQGELFF
DNA: TGCGCCAGCAGCTTGTCGGAACAGGGGGAGCTGTTTTTT

J: TRBJ1-5
V: TRBV12-3/TRBV12-4
D: NA
size: many
CDR3: CASSSIHSNQPQHF
DNA: TGTGCCAGCAGTTCCATACATAGCAATCAGCCCCAGCATTTT

J: TRBJ2-1
V: TRBV7-2
D: NA
size: many
CDR3: CASSLRGPLNSEQFF
DNA: TGTGCCAGCAGCTTAAGGGGCCCTTTGAACAGTGAGCAGTTCTTC

J: TRBJ2-7
V: TRBV7-2
D: TRBD1
size: few
CDR3: CASSLQGAPYEQYF
DNA: TGTGCCAGCAGCTTACAGGGGGCCCCTTACGAGCAGTACTTC

J: TRBJ2-7
V: TRBV7-9
D: NA
size: many
CDR3: CASSPPLTSFTYEQYF
DNA: TGTGCCAGCAGCCCCCCCCTTACTAGCTTCACCTACGAGCAGTACTTC

J: TRBJ2-5
V: TRBV5-1
D: NA
size: many
CDR3: CASSLEYRIGARRRETQYF
DNA: TGCGCCAGCAGCTTGGAGTACAGAATTGGGGCGCGGAGGCGAGAGACCCAGTACTTC

J: TRBJ1-2
V: TRBV7-2
D: NA
size: few
CDR3: CASSLSFGASYGYTF
DNA: TGTGCCAGCAGCTTATCGTTCGGGGCTTCCTATGGCTACACCTTC

J: TRBJ2-5
V: TRBV7-7
D: NA
size: many
CDR3: CASSIRGGETQYF
DNA: TGTGCCAGCAGCATCAGGGGCGGAGAGACCCAGTACTTC

J: TRBJ2-7
V: TRBV7-2
D: TRBD2
size: many
CDR3: CASSLVAGGYEQYF
DNA: TGTGCCAGCAGCTTAGTAGCGGGAGGCTACGAGCAGTACTTC

J: TRBJ2-3
V: TRBV5-1
D: TRBD1
size: many
CDR3: CASSSRTGTGTDTQYF
DNA: TGCGCCAGCAGCTCCCGGACAGGAACGGGCACAGATACGCAGTATTTT

J: TRBJ2-2
V: TRBV3-1
D: NA
size: few
CDR3: CAFTLRGLAGRLAGELFF
DNA: TGTGCCTTCACTCTCAGGGGGCTAGCGGGAAGATTGGCCGGGGAGCTGTTTTTT

J: TRBJ2-5
V: TRBV4-2
D: NA
size: many
CDR3: CASSLLSSQGRETQYF
DNA: TGTGCCAGCAGCCTCCTTTCTTCCCAGGGCCGAGAGACCCAGTACTTC

J: TRBJ2-1
V: TRBV5-8
D: NA
size: many
CDR3: CASSLGTRDGRNYNEQFF
DNA: TGTGCCAGCAGCCTGGGGACGCGTGACGGAAGAAACTACAATGAGCAGTTCTTC

J: TRBJ2-4
V: TRBV30
D: NA
size: NA
CDR3: CAWGGGVLAKNIQYF
DNA: TGTGCCTGGGGAGGGGGGGTACTAGCCAAAAACATTCAGTACTTC

J: TRBJ2-7
V: TRBV12-3/TRBV12-4
D: NA
size: many
CDR3: CASSLGGDLYEQYF
DNA: TGTGCCAGCAGTCTAGGGGGAGACCTATACGAGCAGTACTTC

J: TRBJ2-1
V: TRBV5-1
D: NA
size: many
CDR3: CASSLGGRDNEQFF
DNA: TGCGCCAGCAGCTTGGGTGGGCGGGACAATGAGCAGTTCTTC

J: TRBJ2-7
V: TRBV30
D: NA
size: many
CDR3: CAWATGLSYEQYF
DNA: TGTGCCTGGGCTACTGGACTATCCTACGAGCAGTACTTC

J: TRBJ2-1
V: TRBV4-3
D: TRBD2
size: many
CDR3: CASSQRPRVMGLAGVNEQFF
DNA: TGCGCCAGCAGCCAACGCCCACGGGTCATGGGACTAGCGGGAGTCAATGAGCAGTTCTTC

J: TRBJ2-5
V: TRBV12-3/TRBV12-4
D: NA
size: many
CDR3: CASSLSYQETQYF
DNA: TGTGCCAGCAGTTTAAGCTACCAAGAGACCCAGTACTTC

J: TRBJ2-6
V: TRBV5-7
D: NA
size: many
CDR3: CASSLAPGQISGANVLTF
DNA: TGTGCCAGCAGCCTCGCCCCAGGACAGATCTCTGGGGCCAACGTCCTGACTTTC

J: TRBJ2-5
V: TRBV5-6
D: NA
size: many
CDR3: CASSLALETQYF
DNA: TGTGCCAGCAGCTTGGCATTGGAGACCCAGTACTTC

J: TRBJ1-5
V: TRBV7-2
D: NA
size: many
CDR3: CASSLAGSQPQHF
DNA: TGTGCCAGCAGCCTAGCAGGTTCTCAGCCCCAGCATTTT

J: TRBJ2-7
V: TRBV5-1
D: NA
size: many
CDR3: CASSLGRSYEQYF
DNA: TGCGCCAGCAGCTTGGGCAGATCCTACGAGCAGTACTTC

J: TRBJ2-3
V: TRBV7-2
D: NA
size: many
CDR3: CASSGPERITDTQYF
DNA: TGTGCCAGCAGCGGACCGGAGCGAATCACAGATACGCAGTATTTT

J: TRBJ2-1
V: TRBV18
D: NA
size: few
CDR3: CASSPEGLWGEQFF
DNA: TGTGCCAGCTCACCTGAGGGTCTTTGGGGAGAGCAGTTCTTC

J: TRBJ2-7
V: TRBV18
D: TRBD1
size: many
CDR3: CASSPPTGVEQYF
DNA: TGTGCCAGCTCACCACCTACAGGGGTCGAGCAGTACTTC

J: TRBJ2-3
V: TRBV11-2
D: NA
size: many
CDR3: CASSTRGAFSTDTQYF
DNA: TGTGCCAGCAGCACTCGGGGGGCGTTCAGCACAGATACGCAGTATTTT

J: TRBJ1-1
V: TRBV5-4
D: NA
size: few
CDR3: CASSSTGRGGRLNTEAFF
DNA: TGTGCCAGCAGCTCAACAGGCCGGGGCGGGCGGTTGAACACTGAAGCTTTCTTT

J: TRBJ2-7
V: TRBV5-1
D: TRBD1
size: many
CDR3: CASSATGGYEQYF
DNA: TGCGCCAGCAGCGCGACAGGGGGCTACGAGCAGTACTTC

J: TRBJ2-3
V: TRBV30
D: TRBD1
size: few
CDR3: CALPGQGSTDTQYF
DNA: TGTGCGTTACCGGGACAGGGAAGCACAGATACGCAGTATTTT

J: TRBJ2-2
V: TRBV6-4
D: NA
size: NA
CDR3: CASRAQGTGELFF
DNA: TGTGCCAGCCGTGCCCAGGGCACCGGGGAGCTGTTTTTT

J: TRBJ2-7
V: TRBV19
D: TRBD1
size: few
CDR3: CASSTSGGTGQYF
DNA: TGTGCCAGTAGCACTTCAGGGGGTACGGGGCAGTACTTC

J: TRBJ2-3
V: TRBV27
D: NA
size: many
CDR3: CASSLRYTDTQYF
DNA: TGTGCCAGCAGTCTGCGTTACACAGATACGCAGTATTTT

J: TRBJ2-5
V: TRBV11-2
D: NA
size: NA
CDR3: CASSPNTGVHETQYF
DNA: TGTGCCAGCAGCCCGAACACGGGAGTACATGAGACCCAGTACTTC

J: TRBJ2-1
V: TRBV15
D: NA
size: many
CDR3: CATSRQTVSNNEQFF
DNA: TGTGCCACCAGCAGACAAACTGTCAGCAACAATGAGCAGTTCTTC

J: TRBJ2-5
V: TRBV12-3/TRBV12-4
D: TRBD2
size: many
CDR3: CASSFGGLAGETQYF
DNA: TGTGCCAGCAGTTTCGGGGGACTAGCGGGAGAGACCCAGTACTTC

J: TRBJ2-7
V: TRBV5-1
D: NA
size: many
CDR3: CASSLPGHYEQYF
DNA: TGCGCCAGCAGCTTACCCGGACACTACGAGCAGTACTTC

J: TRBJ2-4
V: TRBV3-1
D: TRBD2
size: many
CDR3: CASTQTRTSGRNIQYF
DNA: TGTGCCAGCACCCAGACTAGGACTAGCGGGAGAAACATTCAGTACTTC

J: TRBJ2-1
V: TRBV7-2
D: NA
size: many
CDR3: CASSLDNYNEQFF
DNA: TGTGCCAGCAGCTTAGACAATTACAATGAGCAGTTCTTC

J: TRBJ2-7
V: TRBV4-3
D: NA
size: many
CDR3: CASSQAGSGYEQYF
DNA: TGCGCCAGCAGCCAGGCGGGATCCGGCTACGAGCAGTACTTC

J: TRBJ2-1
V: TRBV20-1
D: TRBD2
size: many
CDR3: CSATGTSVHEQFF
DNA: TGCAGTGCTACTGGGACTAGCGTCCATGAGCAGTTCTTC